The rows below give T cell receptor beta chains drawn from one sample of a study of CD8 T cells in ankylosing spondylitis. Each CDR3 protein is one row after TCRdb ran MiXCR on the 5' RACE reads. The sample contains a few hundred thousand distinct CDR3 sequences, 15% to 20% of which appear only once. The sample taken for sequencing was blood, either unsorted or a sorted T cell fraction (not recorded which). These receptors all stem from a male donor with ankylosing spondylitis. Each CDR3 is given with its conserved first and last residue. A D gene is named only where the DNA matches it firmly. Expanded clones get a size class; other rows say once, few or many, or leave the size out.

TRBJ2-5 TRBV6-1 . . CASKNPGIQETQYF TGTGCCAGCAAGAACCCAGGTATACAAGAGACCCAGTACTTC
TRBJ2-1 TRBV29-1 few TRBD2 CSVEGLAGVDNEQFF TGCAGCGTTGAGGGACTAGCGGGGGTGGACAATGAGCAGTTCTTC
TRBJ2-7 TRBV7-6 few TRBD2 CASSYNPGGLAGVEQYF TGTGCCAGCAGCTACAACCCTGGGGGACTAGCGGGAGTTGAGCAGTACTTC
TRBJ1-1 TRBV7-9 few TRBD1 CASVQGAGEAFF TGTGCCAGCGTACAGGGGGCGGGTGAAGCTTTCTTT
TRBJ1-2 TRBV20-1 few TRBD1 CSALDRGREWDGYTF TGCAGTGCGCTCGACAGGGGGCGAGAATGGGATGGCTACACCTTC
TRBJ2-1 TRBV7-3 . TRBD2 CASSQGLTYNEQFF TGTGCCAGCAGCCAGGGACTAACCTACAATGAGCAGTTCTTC
TRBJ1-5 TRBV7-2 few . CASSPTSQGNQPQHF TGTGCCAGCAGCCCCACCTCCCAGGGTAATCAGCCCCAGCATTTT
TRBJ2-7 TRBV29-1 . TRBD1 CSVVGQGAPATYDQYF TGCAGCGTTGTTGGACAGGGGGCTCCCGCCACCTACGACCAGTACTTC
TRBJ2-2 TRBV27 few TRBD2 CASSSLAGGFTGELFF TGTGCCAGCAGTTCCCTAGCGGGAGGGTTCACCGGGGAGCTGTTTTTT
TRBJ1-5 TRBV21-1 few . CASTPDRDTNQPQHF TGTGCCAGCACCCCGGACAGGGACACAAATCAGCCCCAGCATTTT
TRBJ1-1 TRBV7-9 . TRBD1 CASSFAGTGGLTEAFF TGTGCCAGCAGCTTCGCTGGGACAGGGGGGTTGACTGAAGCTTTCTTT
TRBJ2-3 TRBV6-1 . TRBD2 CASNPSGTSGNTDTQYF TGTGCCAGCAACCCTTCGGGCACTAGCGGGAACACAGATACGCAGTATTTT
TRBJ2-3 TRBV4-3 . TRBD2 CASSQVAGVRDTQYF TGCGCCAGCAGCCAAGTAGCGGGAGTAAGGGATACGCAGTATTTT
TRBJ2-7 TRBV2 . . CASSIQNTLSYYEQYF TGTGCCAGCAGTATACAAAACACGCTTTCATACTACGAGCAGTACTTC
TRBJ2-2 TRBV13 . . CASSLGPSALNTGELFF TGTGCCAGCAGCTTAGGTCCTAGCGCTCTGAACACCGGGGAGCTGTTTTTT
TRBJ1-5 TRBV12-3/TRBV12-4 . . CASREGQHNQPQHF TGTGCCAGCAGGGAAGGACAGCACAATCAGCCCCAGCATTTT
TRBJ2-2 TRBV27 few TRBD2 CASSLGTSGGGGELFF TGTGCCAGCAGCCTCGGGACTAGCGGGGGGGGCGGGGAGCTGTTTTTT
TRBJ1-2 TRBV29-1 . TRBD1 CSVEDPEWGQGVFGYGYTF TGCAGCGTTGAAGATCCAGAGTGGGGACAGGGGGTCTTCGGGTATGGCTACACCTTC
TRBJ1-6 TRBV7-9 few . CASSLGGGPNNSPLHF TGTGCCAGCAGCTTAGGAGGGGGGCCAAATAATTCACCCCTCCACTTT
TRBJ2-5 TRBV6-5 . . CASSSSGSQETQYF TGTGCCAGCAGTTCTTCCGGCAGCCAAGAGACCCAGTACTTC
TRBJ2-1 TRBV7-3 few TRBD2 CASSKRTSGDIEQFF TGTGCCAGCAGCAAGCGGACTAGCGGGGATATTGAGCAGTTCTTC
TRBJ2-7 TRBV7-8 . TRBD2 CASSPSGLADSYEQYF TGTGCCAGCAGCCCATCGGGACTAGCGGACTCCTACGAGCAGTACTTC
TRBJ2-1 TRBV7-2 many . CASSLATRSYNEQFF TGTGCCAGCAGCTTAGCGACTAGATCCTACAATGAGCAGTTCTTC
TRBJ1-1 TRBV7-6 few . CASSLEGVKTEAFF TGTGCCAGCAGCTTGGAGGGGGTAAAGACTGAAGCTTTCTTT
TRBJ2-3 TRBV7-8 . . CASSLMWGGTDTQYF TGTGCCAGCAGCTTAATGTGGGGGGGCACAGATACGCAGTATTTT
TRBJ1-5 TRBV2 . . CASSTGRGQPQHF TGTGCCAGCAGTACAGGACGAGGTCAGCCCCAGCATTTT
TRBJ1-2 TRBV9 few . CASSPTGGILGGYTF TGTGCCAGCAGCCCCACTGGGGGGATTCTCGGCGGCTACACCTTC
TRBJ2-7 TRBV5-4 few . CASSLSTEAAYEQYF TGTGCCAGCAGCTTAAGTACGGAAGCGGCCTACGAGCAGTACTTC
TRBJ2-1 TRBV6-1 few . CASNREQVSYNEQFF TGTGCCAGCAACCGAGAACAGGTTTCCTACAATGAGCAGTTCTTC
TRBJ2-7 TRBV11-2 . . CASSNRQSTGVYEQYF TGTGCCAGCAGCAACAGACAGTCCACCGGGGTATACGAGCAGTACTTC
TRBJ2-7 TRBV7-3 . TRBD2 CACSRGVREGRAYEQYF TGTGCCTGCAGTCGCGGAGTGCGGGAGGGCCGGGCTTACGAGCAGTACTTC
TRBJ2-7 TRBV7-9 . . CASSRPDPSYEQYF TGTGCCAGCAGCCGTCCGGACCCTTCCTACGAGCAGTACTTC
TRBJ2-5 TRBV7-8 . . CASSWGPQETQYF TGTGCCAGCAGCTGGGGACCTCAAGAGACCCAGTACTTC
TRBJ2-3 TRBV12-3/TRBV12-4 . TRBD2 CAISLGRAGVHPPTDTQYF TGTGCCATCAGTTTAGGGAGAGCGGGAGTGCATCCTCCCACAGATACGCAGTATTTT
TRBJ2-1 TRBV30 few . CAWTNLGPGHLYNEQFF TGTGCCTGGACCAACCTAGGGCCGGGACACCTATACAATGAGCAGTTCTTC
TRBJ2-1 TRBV9 . TRBD1 CASSGSGQGIVYNEQFF TGTGCCAGCAGCGGATCGGGACAGGGGATCGTATACAATGAGCAGTTCTTC
TRBJ1-5 TRBV11-2 . . CASSSGWRTRDFNQPQHF TGTGCCAGCAGCTCAGGATGGAGAACAAGGGACTTCAATCAGCCCCAGCATTTT
TRBJ2-2 TRBV9 many TRBD1 CASSVGQGVRTGELFF TGTGCCAGCAGCGTAGGGCAGGGGGTCCGCACCGGGGAGCTGTTTTTT
TRBJ2-7 TRBV5-1 . . CASSLGTFSYEQYF TGCGCCAGCAGCTTAGGGACGTTTAGTTACGAGCAGTACTTC
TRBJ2-1 TRBV27 . . CASTIGGTYNEQFF TGTGCCAGCACCATAGGGGGGACCTACAATGAGCAGTTCTTC
TRBJ2-7 TRBV27 many TRBD2 CASSLGTSGTYEQYF TGCGCCAGCAGCTTGGGGACTAGCGGCACCTACGAGCAGTACTTC
TRBJ2-3 TRBV11-2 many . CASAAFNTQYF TGTGCCTCCGCCGCGTTTAATACGCAGTATTTT
TRBJ2-2 TRBV27 few . CASSFPQGELFF TGTGCCAGCAGTTTCCCTCAAGGGGAGCTGTTTTTT
TRBJ1-2 TRBV5-5 . . CASSPRDAVPYGYTF TGTGCCAGCAGCCCCCGGGACGCCGTCCCCTATGGCTACACCTTC
TRBJ2-7 TRBV30 . . CAWSGIFYEQYF TGTGCCTGGAGTGGGATTTTTTACGAGCAGTACTTC
TRBJ2-2 TRBV28 many . CASKRRLAGELFF TGTGCCAGTAAAAGGAGGTTAGCCGGGGAGCTGTTTTTT
TRBJ2-1 TRBV7-9 . TRBD2 CASSLTSLAGNEQFF TGTGCCAGCAGCTTGACCTCTCTAGCGGGCAATGAGCAGTTCTTC
TRBJ1-2 TRBV28 . . CASSWRSAYENYGYTF TGTGCCAGCAGTTGGCGGTCCGCCTACGAGAACTATGGCTACACCTTC
TRBJ2-5 TRBV18 . TRBD2 CASSTFWTSGEETQYF TGTGCCAGCTCAACCTTCTGGACTAGCGGGGAAGAGACCCAGTACTTC
TRBJ2-3 TRBV28 few TRBD2 CASSLLSGTPPGTDTQYF TGTGCCAGCAGTTTGCTGAGCGGGACCCCCCCCGGGACAGATACGCAGTATTTT
TRBJ2-7 TRBV3-1 . . CASRSTEFSEQYF TGTGCCAGCAGATCTACAGAGTTTAGCGAGCAGTACTTC
TRBJ2-7 TRBV10-3 . . CAISGTFSYEQYF TGTGCCATCAGTGGGACATTCTCCTACGAGCAGTACTTC
TRBJ2-3 TRBV5-1 . . CASSYGPTDTQYF TGCGCCAGCAGCTACGGGCCCACAGATACGCAGTATTTT
TRBJ2-2 TRBV10-3 . . CAISADSGPTGELFF TGTGCCATCAGTGCGGACTCGGGGCCCACCGGGGAGCTGTTTTTT
TRBJ2-5 TRBV30 . TRBD1 CAWRTKPGQYQETQYF TGTGCCTGGAGGACAAAACCGGGACAGTACCAAGAGACCCAGTACTTC
TRBJ1-3 TRBV28 . . CASSMGSPGNTIYF TGTGCCAGCAGTATGGGGTCTCCTGGAAACACCATATATTTT
TRBJ2-7 TRBV29-1 few TRBD2 CSVGESVGLAGGGYEQYF TGCAGCGTTGGGGAGAGTGTGGGACTAGCGGGAGGAGGGTACGAGCAGTACTTC
TRBJ1-3 TRBV12-3/TRBV12-4 few . CAIRAGNTIYF TGTGCCATTAGGGCGGGAAACACCATATATTTT
TRBJ2-5 TRBV28 few TRBD2 CASSLPLTSGTQETQYF TGTGCCAGCAGCCTACCTCTGACTAGCGGGACTCAAGAGACCCAGTACTTC